These 8 T cell receptor beta chains came from one sample sequenced in a study of OX40 agonist ivuxolimab in advanced cancers. TCRdb keeps only in-frame clones here, not all; method: immunoSEQ multiplex PCR. Counted here are around 45,000 clones, approximately 91% occurring once; the ten biggest clones make up roughly 7.8%. Sequences were derived from CD4+ or CD8+ T cells sorted from blood, sampled in a trial of the OX40 agonist ivuxolimab. The receptors shown here come from an adult with an advanced solid tumor such as melanoma, head and neck, liver or kidney cancer.

V usage is TRBV5-1 and J usage is TRBJ1-6; the D gene is possibly TRBD1 (5 bases). The CDR3 consists of 14 residues. The germline V gene encodes CDR1 SGHRS and CDR2 YFSETQ. V was trimmed by 0 bases and J by 8 bases, leaving 9 bases between them. CDR3 coding DNA: TGCGCCAGCAGCTTGGAAGGGACTCATTCACCCCTCCACTTT. It yields the protein CASSLEGTHSPLHF.

This chain connects TRBV6-5 to TRBJ2-3, with 7 bases that match TRBD1. Germline V CDR1 and CDR2: MNHEY, SVGAGI. This CDR3 is built from 13 residues. Trimming removed 5 bases from V and 3 bases from J; junction bases left unmatched: 2. CDR3 residues: CASSPRGTDTQYF. The CDR3 DNA reads TGTGCCAGCAGTCCCAGGGGGACAGATACGCAGTATTTT.

The chain combines TRBV5-1 with TRBJ1-6, with D possibly being TRBD1 (5 bases). V lost 7 bases to trimming and J lost 7 bases, with 12 bases between them. This CDR3 has 13 residues. In germline, CDR1 is SGHRS, CDR2 YFSETQ. This chain's CDR3 is CASHLGGNSPLHF. The CDR3 DNA reads as TGCGCCAGCCACTTGGGGGGGAATTCACCCCTCCACTTT.

The rearrangement uses TRBV5-6 and TRBJ2-7, with 15 positions matching TRBD2. The CDR3 sequence is 16 residues long. Germline V lookup: CDR1 SGHDT, CDR2 YYEEEE. With 4 bases clipped from V and 1 base from J, the junction kept 3 bases outside the gene matches. CDR3 bases: TGTGCCAGCAGCCCGGGACTAGCGGGAGGATCCTACGAGCAGTACTTC. It is translated as CASSPGLAGGSYEQYF.

The CDR3 reads CAISAKGGSTDTQYF. As DNA, the CDR3 is TGTGCCATCAGTGCAAAGGGAGGGAGCACAGATACGCAGTATTTT. The chain couples TRBV10-3 to TRBJ2-3, with TRBD2 identical over 7 bases. Losses at the gene ends were 4 bases for V and 0 bases for J; bases not matched to a gene: 4. Germline V lookup: CDR1 ENHRY, CDR2 SYGVKD. CDR3 length: 15 amino acids.

The chain has TRBV6-7 and TRBJ2-1; 9 positions match TRBD2. TRBV6-7 has ORF status, its function being uncertain. Trimming cost V 7 bases and J 0 bases; bases outside gene matches: 4. The length of the CDR3 is 15 residues. The CDR3 loop is CASISGRTSYNEQFF. The CDR3 DNA sequence: TGTGCCAGCATAAGCGGGAGGACCTCCTACAATGAGCAGTTCTTC.

The genes are TRBV12-5 and TRBJ2-1; D gene uncertain. The V gene lost 0 bases and the J gene lost 4 bases, with 1 base spanning the gap. The CDR3 length is 12 residues. The V gene's germline CDR1 is LGHNT and CDR2 FRNRAP. The CDR3 DNA follows: TGTGCTAGTGGTTTGGTATACAATGAGCAGTTCTTC. Protein sequence: CASGLVYNEQFF.

This clone was seen only a few times. The chain joins TRBV29-1 to TRBJ1-1; tentatively, D is TRBD1 (5 bases). The CDR3 loop spans 12 amino acids. Germline V gives CDR1 SQVTM, CDR2 ANQGSEA. CDR3 amino acids: CRADRDFMHAFF. In DNA form, the CDR3 reads TGCAGAGCTGATCGGGACTTTATGCACGCTTTCTTT.